Listed below are T cell receptor beta chains from one sample, sequenced in a study of a mutant IDH1 vaccine in newly diagnosed glioma. Which antigens these TCRs recognize remains unknown. The assay was immunoSEQ multiplex PCR, and TCRdb's table has in-frame clones only and misses some. Of approximately 56,000 clones in the sample, 75% are singletons; the top ten hold approximately 5.3%. The material sequenced was PBMCs, taken from a glioma patient whose treatment included an IDH1 peptide vaccine. Every receptor here comes from a man over 45 with glioma. Both conserved end residues are part of each CDR3. D genes are given only for firm matches. Clone size is shown for a subset of rows, as once, few, many or a class of expanded clone.

15,TRBJ2-7,TRBD1,.,TRBV18,CASSQGQGGTYEQYF,TGTGCCAGCTCACAGGGACAGGGGGGCACCTACGAGCAGTACTTC
16,TRBJ2-5,.,once,TRBV6-1,CASSEAMKDPLETQYF,TGTGCCAGCAGTGAAGCGATGAAGGACCCGTTGGAGACCCAGTACTTC
16,TRBJ2-7,TRBD2,many,TRBV5-1,CASSLSGTSGTYEQYF,TGCGCCAGCAGCTTGTCCGGGACTAGCGGCACCTACGAGCAGTACTTC
13,TRBJ1-5,.,.,TRBV29-1,CSVGTGTNQPQHF,TGCAGCGTTGGCACAGGGACTAATCAGCCCCAGCATTTT
16,TRBJ2-7,.,.,TRBV4-3,CASSQDHGASSYEQYF,TGCGCCAGCAGCCAAGACCACGGCGCCAGCTCCTACGAGCAGTACTTC
10,TRBJ2-1,.,few,TRBV7-2,CASLGNEQFF,TGTGCCTCCCTAGGGAATGAGCAGTTCTTC
14,TRBJ1-1,.,.,TRBV4-3,CASSQERGRTEAFF,TGCGCCAGCAGCCAAGAACGAGGACGGACTGAAGCTTTCTTT
13,TRBJ2-1,.,.,TRBV6-1,CASSQGEYNEQFF,TGTGCCAGCAGTCAGGGAGAATACAATGAGCAGTTCTTC
15,TRBJ1-3,.,once,TRBV7-9,CASSLDRRSGNTIYF,TGTGCCAGCAGCTTAGACAGACGCTCTGGAAACACCATATATTTT
12,TRBJ2-3,.,.,TRBV15,CATSRGPIGQYF,TGTGCCACCAGCAGAGGTCCCATTGGGCAGTATTTT
13,TRBJ1-1,.,.,TRBV10-3,CAISEGRNTEAFF,TGTGCCATCAGTGAGGGGAGGAACACTGAAGCTTTCTTT
16,TRBJ1-4,.,.,TRBV5-4,CASSSGLRTTNEKLFF,TGTGCCAGCAGCTCCGGTTTGCGGACCACTAATGAAAAACTGTTTTTT
13,TRBJ2-7,TRBD2,.,TRBV6-1,CASRLGGGYEQYF,TGTGCCAGCCGTCTGGGGGGGGGATACGAGCAGTACTTC
14,TRBJ1-1,.,.,TRBV7-9,CASSVRRKNTEAFF,TGTGCCAGCAGCGTACGACGGAAGAACACTGAAGCTTTCTTT
14,TRBJ2-3,TRBD2,.,TRBV19,CASSGAGGTDTQYF,TGTGCCAGTAGTGGAGCGGGGGGAACAGATACGCAGTATTTT
13,TRBJ1-2,.,few,TRBV6-1,CASSEAQRGGYTF,TGTGCCAGCAGTGAAGCCCAAAGGGGGGGCTACACCTTC